This entry lists 19 T cell receptor beta chains sequenced from one sample in a study of blood T cell repertoires in COVID-19. Generated by immunoSEQ multiplex PCR, the TCRdb table keeps only in-frame clones and is missing some. This sample has some 220,000 clones; around four fifths occur once, and the top ten carry around 18%. The sample consisted of peripheral blood. The receptor set was obtained from a woman older than 75 with active or convalescent COVID-19.

This rearrangement joins TRBV29-1 to TRBJ1-1, with D uncertain. The V and J ends lost 4 bases and 10 bases respectively, with 13 bases between them. The CDR3 has 11 amino acids. Germline V lookup: CDR1 SQVTM, CDR2 ANQGSEA. The CDR3 nucleotides read TGCAGCGTTGGGGCCGGGATAGTAGCTTTCTTT. Protein product: CSVGAGIVAFF. Full variable domain (rest looked up from reference TRBV29-1 and TRBJ1-1): SAVISQKPSRDICQRGTSLTIQCQVDSQVTMMFWYRQQPGQSLTLIATANQGSEATYESGFVIDKFPISRPNLTFSTLTVSNMSPEDSSIYLCSVGAGIVAFFGQGTRLTVV.

The chain combines TRBV27 with TRBJ1-1; TRBD1 aligns across 10 bases. CDR3 length equals 15 residues. The V gene end was trimmed by 4 bases and the J gene end by 7 bases; junction bases not matched to a gene: 9. In germline, CDR1 is MNHEY, CDR2 SMNVEV (reference sequence). In DNA, the CDR3 is TGTGCCAGCAGTTCCGGGACAGGGGCGAGGGGTGAAGCTTTCTTT. Encoded protein: CASSSGTGARGEAFF.

This clone was seen a handful of times. The chain uses TRBV7-9 and TRBJ1-1, with D maybe TRBD1 (5 bases). The CDR3 contains 15 residues. CDR1 and CDR2 from the germline V gene are SEHNR and FQNEAQ (reference sequence). The V end was cut by 1 base, the J end by 5 bases, with 14 bases between. CDR3 DNA sequence: TGTGCCAGCAGCTTAGTCCAGGGAAAGGCGACTGAAGCTTTCTTT. As protein: CASSLVQGKATEAFF.

DNA of the CDR3: TGTGCCAGTAGTACACCCCCGGGACTAAAGGGCAATGAGCAGTTCTTC. Its translation is CASSTPPGLKGNEQFF. The V gene is TRBV19, the J gene TRBJ2-1; 7 positions match TRBD2. This CDR3 has 16 residues. In germline, CDR1 is LNHDA, CDR2 SQIVND (reference sequence). The V gene end was trimmed by 4 bases and the J gene end by 6 bases; junction bases not matched to a gene: 12.

The gene calls are TRBV5-1 and TRBJ2-5; TRBD1 matches 9 bases. The CDR3 is made up of 15 amino acids. After removal of 4 bases from V and 5 bases from J, the junction contained 9 bases not matched to a gene. The germline V gene encodes CDR1 SGHRS and CDR2 YFSETQ. The CDR3 coding sequence is TGCGCCAGCAGCCGACAGACAGGGGGTGGTGAGACCCAGTACTTC. Its translation: CASSRQTGGGETQYF.

V gene TRBV5-4 combines with J gene TRBJ2-2, with D possibly being TRBD1 (5 bases). The CDR3 totals 14 residues. Germline CDR1 SGHNT, CDR2 YYREEE (reference sequence). Trimming left V 3 bases short and J 3 bases short, with 9 bases between. The CDR3 coding sequence is TGTGCCAGCAGCTGGGGCAGGGACACCGGGGAGCTGTTTTTT. It yields the protein CASSWGRDTGELFF. Looking up the rest from reference TRBV5-4 and TRBJ2-2 gives the full variable domain: ETGVTQSPTHLIKTRGQQVTLRCSSQSGHNTVSWYQQALGQGPQFIFQYYREEENGRGNFPPRFSGLQFPNYSSELNVNALELDDSALYLCASSWGRDTGELFFGEGSRLTVL.

The chain uses TRBV2 and TRBJ1-6, with no clear D. With 7 bases removed from V and 7 bases from J, the gap between germline ends came to 8 bases. CDR1 and CDR2 from the germline V gene are SNHLY and FYNNEI. The CDR3 consists of 12 residues. The CDR3 protein is CASTGLNSPLHF. The CDR3 nucleotides read TGTGCCAGCACCGGACTAAATTCACCCCTCCACTTT.

The gene calls are TRBV27 and TRBJ2-1; possible D gene TRBD2, 6 bases. Trimming removed 8 bases from V and 6 bases from J, with 20 bases in between. Germline-derived CDR1 and CDR2 are MNHEY and SMNVEV (reference sequence). CDR3 length equals 15 residues. In nucleotides, the CDR3 is TGTGCCAGCTTCCCCCTCGGCGGGGCTTCCAATGAGCAGTTCTTC. Encoded protein: CASFPLGGASNEQFF.

V is TRBV21-1 and J is TRBJ2-3; the tabulated D call, TRBD1, remains unverified against the DNA. TRBV21-1 is listed as a pseudogene. The CDR3 contains 18 residues. The CDR3 region is CASSKGFPDSRNTDTQYF. CDR3 DNA sequence: TGTGCCAGCAGCAAAGGCTTTCCGGACAGCCGTAACACAGATACGCAGTATTTT.

This clone was picked up one time. The chain uses TRBV2 and TRBJ2-3, with D hard to call. Germline values: CDR1 SNHLY, CDR2 FYNNEI. V dropped 8 bases and J dropped 0 bases, with 18 bases sitting between them. The CDR3 length is 16 residues. Here the CDR3 reads CASLKPGFSSTDTQYF. The CDR3 bases are TGTGCCAGCCTAAAACCGGGTTTCTCTAGCACAGATACGCAGTATTTT. Looking up the rest from reference TRBV2 and TRBJ2-3 gives the full variable domain: EPEVTQTPSHQVTQMGQEVILRCVPISNHLYFYWYRQILGQKVEFLVSFYNNEISEKSEIFDDQFSVERPDGSNFTLKIRSTKLEDSAMYFCASLKPGFSSTDTQYFGPGTRLTVL.

The V gene is TRBV6-6, the J gene TRBJ1-1, with a tentative D call TRBD1 (6 bases). The CDR3 loop spans 15 amino acids. V lost 7 bases to trimming and J lost 1 base, with 16 bases between them. Germline CDR1 is MNHNY and CDR2 is SVGAGI (reference sequence). CDR3 sequence: CASKRERQENTEAFF. In DNA form, the CDR3 reads TGTGCCAGCAAACGAGAAAGACAGGAGAACACTGAAGCTTTCTTT.

This clone occurred once. This chain connects TRBV6-6 to TRBJ2-2; TRBD1 matches 7 bases. Losses at the gene ends were 5 bases for V and 6 bases for J; bases not matched to a gene: 0. Germline V gene sequence: CDR1 MNHNY, CDR2 SVGAGI (reference sequence). CDR3 length: 12 residues. DNA for the CDR3: TGTGCCAGCAGTACAGGGGCCGGGGAGCTGTTTTTT. Translating it yields CASSTGAGELFF.

CDR3 nucleotides: TGCGCCAGCAGCTTCGGGACACCCGACTACAATGAGCAGTTCTTC. This gives the protein CASSFGTPDYNEQFF. V and J are TRBV5-1 and TRBJ2-1, with D possibly being TRBD1 (6 bases). V was trimmed by 2 bases and J by 3 bases, leaving 12 bases between them. The length of the CDR3 is 15 residues. Germline CDR1 reads SGHRS; CDR2 reads YFSETQ.

This clone occurred once. This chain connects TRBV7-2 to TRBJ1-4; 8 bases are a match to TRBD1. This CDR3 is built from 18 residues. V was clipped by 4 bases and J by 8 bases; unmatched bases: 18. Germline-derived CDR1 and CDR2 are SGHTA and FQGNSA. The CDR3 loop reads CASSSIFSLGQGREKLFF. In nucleotides, the CDR3 is TGTGCCAGCAGCTCCATATTTTCCCTCGGACAGGGAAGGGAAAAACTGTTTTTT.

This clone was counted only a few times. The CDR3 protein is CASSYQGRYYEQYF. DNA of the CDR3: TGTGCCAGCAGTTACCAGGGCAGATACTACGAGCAGTACTTC. V is TRBV6-5 and J is TRBJ2-7, with D perhaps matching TRBD1 (5 bases). The CDR3 totals 14 residues. Germline CDR1 MNHEY, CDR2 SVGAGI. The V end lost 2 bases, the J end lost 3 bases, and 11 bases lay between the germline ends.

This clone has only a few counts. V is TRBV9 and J is TRBJ2-7; possibly TRBD2 for D (6 bases). The CDR3 totals 15 residues. V lost 2 bases to trimming and J lost 2 bases, with 14 bases between them. Per germline, CDR1 SGDLS and CDR2 YYNGEE. The CDR3 is CASSVSYGGAYEQYF. The CDR3 DNA is TGTGCCAGCAGCGTCTCATACGGGGGAGCCTACGAGCAGTACTTC. The variable domain in full, completed from reference TRBV9 and TRBJ2-7, reads DSGVTQTPKHLITATGQRVTLRCSPRSGDLSVYWYQQSLDQGLQFLIQYYNGEERAKGNILERFSAQQFPDLHSELNLSSLELGDSALYFCASSVSYGGAYEQYFGPGTRLTVT.

The chain employs TRBV5-8 and TRBJ2-5; 10 nucleotides agree with TRBD2. J gave up 1 base and V 0 bases, and 6 bases lay outside the gene matches. The CDR3 has 17 amino acids. Germline CDR1 and CDR2: SGHTS and YDEGEE. CDR3: CASSLGKRGGRQETQYF. CDR3 bases: TGTGCCAGCAGCTTGGGTAAGCGGGGGGGCCGCCAAGAGACCCAGTACTTC.

This chain links TRBV11-2 with TRBJ2-7; D is perhaps TRBD1 (6 bases). The CDR3 is 18 amino acids. Per germline, CDR1 SGHAT and CDR2 FQNNGV. The V and J ends lost 0 bases and 1 base respectively, with 19 bases between them. The CDR3 DNA is TGTGCCAGCAGCTTAGATATCGCTGCAGGGGAAGGATCCTACGAGCAGTACTTC. As protein: CASSLDIAAGEGSYEQYF.

V usage is TRBV2 and J usage is TRBJ2-2, with D perhaps matching TRBD1 (6 bases). There are 14 residues in the CDR3. Germline CDR1 and CDR2: SNHLY and FYNNEI. The V end was cut by 9 bases, the J end by 0 bases, with 11 bases between. The CDR3 bases are TGTGCCAGACAGGGTGGAACGAACACCGGGGAGCTGTTTTTT. This codes for CARQGGTNTGELFF.